The 21 T cell receptor beta chains below all came from one sample that was sequenced in a study of Ad26.COV2.S vaccination and SARS-CoV-2 variants. Assay used: immunoSEQ multiplex PCR; TCRdb lists only in-frame clones, some missing. The sample lists approximately 350,000 clones, about nine tenths seen once, with roughly 3.2% in the top ten. Treatment reported: roughly 19 received Ad26.COV2.S at low or high dose, single or two shots; a few received placebo; per-sample allocation not given. Specimens were obtained on day 63 following the first vaccine or placebo injection. The specimen comprised peripheral blood, sampled in a trial of Ad26.COV2.S vaccine versus placebo. The receptors here all came from a person aged 18-60 years who received the Ad26.COV2.S COVID-19 vaccine or a placebo.

The chain combines TRBV23-1 with TRBJ1-2; D perhaps matches TRBD1 (6 bases). TRBV23-1 is marked as an open reading frame, function uncertain. The CDR3 totals 15 residues. Trimming shortened V by 9 bases and J by 5 bases, and 22 bases separated the two germline ends. The CDR3 DNA reads TGCGCCAGTAGCAGTCGGGGGCGGAGGGGGTATGGCTACACCTTC. Translating gives CASSSRGRRGYGYTF.

The V call is TRBV5-5, the J call TRBJ2-5, with D possibly being TRBD1 (5 bases). Germline V gene data show CDR1 as SGHKS and CDR2 as YYEKEE (reference sequence). This CDR3 contains 14 residues. V lost 0 bases and J 5 bases, leaving 11 bases between the germline ends. The CDR3 DNA is TGTGCCAGCAGCTTGGATTGGGGCGAGGAGACCCAGTACTTC. Encoded protein: CASSLDWGEETQYF.

The chain recombines TRBV30 with TRBJ2-7, with TRBD1 identical over 8 bases. CDR1 and CDR2 (germline): GTSNPN, SVGIG (reference sequence). The J segment lost 6 bases and the V segment lost 5 bases, leaving 3 bases of the junction unmatched. The CDR3 totals 11 residues. This chain's CDR3 is CAWGTGGEQYF. For the CDR3, the DNA is TGTGCCTGGGGTACAGGGGGCGAGCAGTACTTC. The full variable domain, with the rest looked up from reference TRBV30 and TRBJ2-7, is SQTIHQWPATLVQPVGSPLSLECTVEGTSNPNLYWYRQAAGRGLQLLFYSVGIGQISSEVPQNLSASRPQDRQFILSSKKLLLSDSGFYLCAWGTGGEQYFGPGTRLTVT.

The CDR3: CASKSQGQPQHF. DNA of the CDR3: TGTGCCAGCAAAAGCCAGGGTCAGCCCCAGCATTTT. This chain joins TRBV12-3 or TRBV12-4 and TRBJ1-5; D might be TRBD1 (5 bases). Trimming shortened V by 7 bases and J by 6 bases, and 10 bases separated the two germline ends. The CDR3 runs to 12 residues.

This chain joins TRBV12-2 and TRBJ2-1; the table calls TRBD1, which could not be checked here. TRBV12-2 is a pseudogene. This CDR3 spans 16 amino acids. CDR3 DNA: TGTGCAAGTCGCCCGACCGGGACAGGGATTTACAATGAGCAGTTCTTC. This encodes CASRPTGTGIYNEQFF.

This chain uses TRBV5-8 with TRBJ2-2; no firm D call. This CDR3 is 14 amino acids long. V was cut by 1 base and J by 1 base, with 5 bases left in between. Germline CDR1 SGHTS, CDR2 YDEGEE. The CDR3 DNA follows: TGTGCCAGCAGCTTGTATCGGAACACCGGGGAGCTGTTTTTT. It translates to CASSLYRNTGELFF. The entire variable domain, with the rest obtained from reference TRBV5-8 and TRBJ2-2, is as follows: EAGVTQSPTHLIKTRGQQATLRCSPISGHTSVYWYQQALGLGLQFLLWYDEGEERNRGNFPPRFSGRQFPNYSSELNVNALELEDSALYLCASSLYRNTGELFFGEGSRLTVL.

V gene TRBV3-1 (or the pseudogene TRBV3-2) combines with J gene TRBJ2-5, with 11 positions matching TRBD2. With 4 bases clipped from V and 4 bases from J, the junction kept 2 bases outside the gene matches. This CDR3 has 14 amino acids. The germline V gene has CDR1 LGHDT and CDR2 YNNKEL (reference sequence). CDR3 DNA: TGTGCCAGCAGCCCCCTAGCGGGGGGAGAGACCCAGTACTTC. It encodes CASSPLAGGETQYF.

The V gene is TRBV30, the J gene TRBJ2-1, with TRBD2 matching 7 bases. V shed 2 bases and J 6 bases; nucleotides not matched to a gene: 13. CDR1 GTSNPN and CDR2 SVGIG come from the germline V gene (reference sequence). The CDR3 length is 16 residues. The CDR3 protein is CAWSPPSGDFFNEQFF. The CDR3 DNA follows: TGTGCCTGGAGTCCACCAAGCGGGGATTTCTTCAATGAGCAGTTCTTC.

V gene TRBV5-1 combines with J gene TRBJ1-6, with D uncertain. The CDR3 is made up of 15 amino acids. The V and J ends lost 0 bases and 0 bases respectively, with 4 bases between them. From germline, CDR1 is SGHRS and CDR2 YFSETQ. CDR3 amino acids: CASSLDLSYNSPLHF. In nucleotides, the CDR3 is TGCGCCAGCAGCTTGGACCTCTCCTATAATTCACCCCTCCACTTT.

The chain combines TRBV6-5 with TRBJ1-1, with D perhaps matching TRBD1 (6 bases). The germline V gene encodes CDR1 MNHEY and CDR2 SVGAGI. This CDR3 has 15 amino acids. Trimming shortened V by 0 bases and J by 5 bases, and 13 bases separated the two germline ends. CDR3 in amino acids: CASSYSWGARTEAFF. The CDR3 region has the DNA TGTGCCAGCAGTTACTCCTGGGGGGCGCGGACTGAAGCTTTCTTT.

The rearrangement uses TRBV6-1 and TRBJ1-2; D is unclear. The CDR3 spans 12 residues. V was shortened by 1 base and J by 7 bases, with 7 bases between the two germline ends. Germline CDR1 and CDR2: MNHNS and SASEGT. The CDR3 DNA sequence: TGTGCCAGCAGTGAAGGAAGGTTTGGCTACACCTTC. Amino acids: CASSEGRFGYTF.

The sample holds a few counts of this clone. The chain joins TRBV18 to TRBJ2-7; a weak D match, TRBD1 (5 bases). The germline V gene encodes CDR1 KGHSH and CDR2 LQKENI. Trimming pared 8 bases from V and 2 bases from J, leaving 19 bases between. The length of the CDR3 is 15 residues. CDR3 nucleotides: TGTGCCAGCCCAGGTGGGGCAGCCTCTCCCTACGAGCAGTACTTC. Its translation is CASPGGAASPYEQYF.

The chain is built from TRBV24-1 and TRBJ2-1; D is possibly TRBD2 (6 bases). The CDR3 extends over 13 amino acids. The germline V gene encodes CDR1 KGHDR and CDR2 SFDVKD. The ends were cut back, 9 bases at V and 7 bases at J, with 15 bases in the middle. The CDR3 protein is CATSLGSRNEQFF. The CDR3 nucleotides read TGTGCCACCTCGCTCGGGAGTCGGAATGAGCAGTTCTTC.

This rearrangement joins TRBV19 to TRBJ1-5, with a possible D match to TRBD1 (6 bases). CDR3 length: 16 residues. Germline assignment: CDR1 LNHDA and CDR2 SQIVND (reference sequence). V shed 5 bases and J shed 0 bases, with 14 bases lying between them. The CDR3 DNA reads TGTGCCAGTAGTCCCCCGGGGGGCTATAGCAATCAGCCCCAGCATTTT. It codes for CASSPPGGYSNQPQHF.

The chain combines TRBV7-2 with TRBJ1-5; D possibly corresponds to TRBD1 (6 bases). The CDR3 runs to 13 residues. Trimming left V 5 bases short and J 6 bases short, with 11 bases between. Germline CDR1 SGHTA, CDR2 FQGNSA. DNA for the CDR3: TGTGCCAGCAGCCCCAGGGGTTTTCAGCCCCAGCATTTT. It is translated as CASSPRGFQPQHF.

The V call is TRBV2, the J call TRBJ2-7; D is possibly TRBD2 (5 bases). This CDR3 region has 15 residues. CDR1 and CDR2 (germline): SNHLY, FYNNEI. V gave up 3 bases and J gave up 0 bases, with 12 bases separating them. This chain's CDR3 is CASSDEGFSSYEQYF. CDR3 DNA: TGTGCCAGCAGTGATGAGGGATTCAGCTCCTACGAGCAGTACTTC.

The chain carries TRBV2 and TRBJ1-2, with TRBD1 matching 8 bases. CDR1 is SNHLY and CDR2 is FYNNEI in the germline V gene. The V segment lost 6 bases and the J segment 5 bases; nucleotides outside the gene matches: 8. There are 14 residues in the CDR3. As DNA, the CDR3 is TGTGCCAGCAGGGAAATGACAGGGGAGTATGGCTACACCTTC. Its protein product is CASREMTGEYGYTF.

The chain employs TRBV4-2 and TRBJ2-5; D is undetermined. The CDR3 runs 13 residues. CDR1 and CDR2 from the germline V gene are LGHNA and YNFKEQ. Between the trimmed V and J ends, which lost 6 bases and 2 bases, there was a span of 10 bases. The chain's CDR3 is CASRLDGQETQYF. CDR3 nucleotides: TGTGCCAGCAGACTGGACGGACAAGAGACCCAGTACTTC.

J is TRBJ1-2 and V is TRBV2; maybe TRBD1 (5 bases). Looked up from germline, CDR1 is SNHLY and CDR2 is FYNNEI. V was trimmed by 7 bases and J by 8 bases, leaving 17 bases between them. This CDR3 is 13 amino acids long. CDR3 DNA sequence: TGTGCCAGCAAACCACAGGAAAGCGGAGGCTACACCTTC. It yields the protein CASKPQESGGYTF.

This clone was counted a few times. The chain is built from TRBV28 and TRBJ1-1; D is undetermined. V lost 7 bases, J lost 0 bases, and 9 bases lay in between. This CDR3 comprises 13 residues. The germline CDR1 and CDR2 sequences are MDHEN and SYDVKM. The CDR3 is CASNGPMNTEAFF. CDR3 nucleotides: TGTGCCAGCAATGGTCCTATGAACACTGAAGCTTTCTTT.

The chain recombines TRBV4-1 with TRBJ2-2; D is perhaps TRBD2 (5 bases). Germline values: CDR1 MGHRA, CDR2 YSYEKL. The CDR3 length is 13 residues. V lost 4 bases, J lost 3 bases, and 6 bases lay in between. CDR3 protein: CASSPRDTGELFF. The CDR3 DNA reads as TGCGCCAGCAGCCCGAGGGACACCGGGGAGCTGTTTTTT.